One and the same sample provided the 18 T cell receptor beta chains below, sequenced in a study of OX40 agonist ivuxolimab in advanced cancers. Some clones are missing from TCRdb's copy, which holds only in-frame ones; the method was immunoSEQ multiplex PCR. The sample consists of 95,000 to 100,000 clones, around 85% of them appearing once. This specimen was CD4+ or CD8+ T cells sorted from blood, taken in a trial of the OX40 agonist ivuxolimab. The receptors stem from an adult with an advanced solid tumor such as melanoma, head and neck, liver or kidney cancer.

In DNA, the CDR3 is TGTGCCAGCAGCTCCAACGGGACGGCGAACACCGGGGAGCTGTTTTTT. It yields the protein CASSSNGTANTGELFF. V is TRBV7-9 and J is TRBJ2-2; D could derive from TRBD1 or TRBD2 (5 bases each). Between the trimmed V and J ends, which lost 4 bases and 0 bases, there was a span of 12 bases. The CDR3 has 16 amino acids. Germline loops: CDR1 SEHNR, CDR2 FQNEAQ (reference sequence).

The chain couples TRBV18 to TRBJ2-7; no reliable D call. Trimming shortened V by 0 bases and J by 5 bases, and 14 bases separated the two germline ends. Germline V gives CDR1 KGHSH, CDR2 LQKENI. The CDR3 has 15 residues. Here the CDR3 DNA reads TGTGCCAGCTCACCACCGGCCGGCGGTCCCCACGAGCAGTACTTC. Amino acid sequence: CASSPPAGGPHEQYF. The full variable domain, rest sourced from reference TRBV18 and TRBJ2-7, is NAGVMQNPRHLVRRRGQEARLRCSPMKGHSHVYWYRQLPEEGLKFMVYLQKENIIDESGMPKERFSAEFPKEGPSILRIQQVVRGDSAAYFCASSPPAGGPHEQYFGPGTRLTVT.

J is TRBJ2-1 and V is TRBV7-3; TRBD2 matches at 13 bases. Germline V gene data show CDR1 as SGHTA and CDR2 as FQGTGA. V was clipped by 6 bases and J by 7 bases; unmatched bases: 6. This CDR3 has 15 residues. CDR3 amino acids: CASSQWGLAGNEQFF. CDR3 DNA sequence: TGTGCCAGCAGTCAATGGGGACTAGCGGGGAATGAGCAGTTCTTC.

The chain joins TRBV30 to TRBJ2-2, with D tentatively TRBD2 (6 bases). The CDR3 is 14 residues long. Germline CDR1 and CDR2: GTSNPN and SVGIG (reference sequence). Trimming left V 5 bases short and J 5 bases short, with 15 bases between. The CDR3 DNA is TGTGCCTGGGGGGGGAGCCCCCGAACCGGGGAGCTGTTTTTT. This codes for CAWGGSPRTGELFF.

Comments on this clone: An end of the junction differs from the germline gene, which may be a read error. Written as DNA, the CDR3 is TGTGCCAGCAGTGAACCGGGATACCTCAACGAGCAGTACTTC. Its protein product is CASSEPGYLNEQYF. V and J are TRBV10-3 and TRBJ2-7; TRBD2 might be the D (5 bases). This CDR3 has 14 amino acids. Per germline, CDR1 ENHRY and CDR2 SYGVKD.

The chain combines TRBV5-1 with TRBJ2-3; D could derive from TRBD1 or TRBD2 (6 bases each). The CDR3 sequence is 16 residues long. CDR1 and CDR2 from the germline V gene are SGHRS and YFSETQ. Trimming stripped 0 bases from V and 2 bases from J, with 13 bases between. The CDR3 region has the DNA TGCGCCAGCAGCTTGGAACGGGGGCTCGACACAGATACGCAGTATTTT. Amino acids: CASSLERGLDTDTQYF. The full variable domain, in which reference TRBV5-1 and TRBJ2-3 provide the parts outside the CDR3, is KAGVTQTPRYLIKTRGQQVTLSCSPISGHRSVSWYQQTPGQGLQFLFEYFSETQRNKGNFPGRFSGRQFSNSRSEMNVSTLELGDSALYLCASSLERGLDTDTQYFGPGTRLTVL.

The CDR3 sequence: CASSSPRVEKGYTF. CDR3 DNA sequence: TGTGCCAGCAGTTCGCCGAGAGTGGAAAAGGGCTACACCTTC. The gene calls are TRBV28 and TRBJ1-2; D gene uncertain. Looked up from germline, CDR1 is MDHEN and CDR2 is SYDVKM. This CDR3 comprises 14 residues. The V and J ends lost 4 bases and 8 bases respectively, with 17 bases between them.

CDR3 amino acids: CASSLEAVTYEQYF. The CDR3 DNA reads TGCGCCAGCAGCTTGGAGGCAGTTACCTACGAGCAGTACTTC. The rearrangement links TRBV5-1 to TRBJ2-7, with unresolved D. This CDR3 is built from 14 residues. The germline V gene has CDR1 SGHRS and CDR2 YFSETQ. Trimming left V 0 bases short and J 2 bases short, with 9 bases between.

V and J are TRBV6-6 and TRBJ2-3, with D uncertain. V was clipped by 6 bases and J by 0 bases, with 10 bases between them. Germline-derived CDR1 and CDR2 are MNHNY and SVGAGI (reference sequence). The CDR3 has 14 amino acids. The CDR3 nucleotides are TGTGCCAGCAGGCTAGGATCTAGCACAGATACGCAGTATTTT. Translated, it gives CASRLGSSTDTQYF.

This sequence joins TRBV2 and TRBJ1-2, with D unresolved. V lost 8 bases and J 0 bases, leaving 16 bases between the germline ends. Germline V lookup: CDR1 SNHLY, CDR2 FYNNEI. This CDR3 is 15 amino acids long. CDR3 nucleotide sequence: TGTGCCAGCGTTTGGGGAGGACGGTCTAACTATGGCTACACCTTC. Translation: CASVWGGRSNYGYTF. Supplemented by reference TRBV2 and TRBJ1-2, the full variable domain reads EPEVTQTPSHQVTQMGQEVILRCVPISNHLYFYWYRQILGQKVEFLVSFYNNEISEKSEIFDDQFSVERPDGSNFTLKIRSTKLEDSAMYFCASVWGGRSNYGYTFGSGTRLTVV.

The rearrangement links TRBV30 to TRBJ2-2, with 8 bases fitting TRBD2. V trimming: 0 bases; J trimming: 3 bases; junction bases outside the gene matches: 3. The CDR3 runs to 15 residues. The germline V gene has CDR1 GTSNPN and CDR2 SVGIG (reference sequence). This chain's CDR3 is CAWSVGRADTGELFF. The CDR3 region has the DNA TGTGCCTGGAGTGTCGGGAGGGCTGACACCGGGGAGCTGTTTTTT.

The chain uses TRBV6-1 and TRBJ2-3; 9 positions agree with TRBD2. This CDR3 region has 15 residues. Per germline, CDR1 MNHNS and CDR2 SASEGT. Trimming removed 7 bases from V and 3 bases from J; junction bases left unmatched: 8. CDR3 coding DNA: TGTGCCAGCATCCTGAGCGGGAGGTTTACAGATACGCAGTATTTT. It translates to CASILSGRFTDTQYF.

This sequence joins TRBV4-2 and TRBJ1-5; 10 nucleotides line up with TRBD1. V shed 2 bases, J shed 11 bases, and the junction held 18 bases outside the gene matches. This CDR3 is 18 amino acids long. Per the germline V gene, CDR1 is LGHNA and CDR2 is YNFKEQ. The CDR3 here is CASSQPPSDRGPLGAQHF. Here the CDR3 DNA reads TGTGCCAGCAGCCAACCGCCATCCGACAGGGGGCCGTTAGGCGCCCAGCATTTT.

The chain combines TRBV28 with TRBJ2-4; TRBD2 aligns across 11 bases. V was pared by 6 bases and J by 0 bases, with 10 bases of the junction left unmatched. Germline V gene data show CDR1 as MDHEN and CDR2 as SYDVKM. The CDR3 is 18 amino acids. The DNA of the CDR3 is TGTGCCAGCAGCTCCGGGACTAGCGGAGCCCTAGCCAAAAACATTCAGTACTTC. Translated: CASSSGTSGALAKNIQYF.

This clone was counted between two and nine times. The V gene is TRBV19, the J gene TRBJ1-1; no clear D gene. Germline V gene sequence: CDR1 LNHDA, CDR2 SQIVND (reference sequence). The CDR3 covers 13 residues. Between the trimmed V and J ends, which lost 3 bases and 8 bases, there was a span of 13 bases. The CDR3 loop is CASSIDIEREAFF. CDR3 DNA: TGTGCCAGTAGTATCGACATAGAAAGAGAAGCTTTCTTT.

The gene calls are TRBV5-1 and TRBJ2-2; D may match TRBD1 or TRBD2 (5 bases each). Trimming cost V 2 bases and J 2 bases, with 13 bases left between them. CDR3 length equals 16 residues. CDR1 SGHRS and CDR2 YFSETQ come from the germline V gene. CDR3: CASSFRRGENTGELFF. As DNA, the CDR3 is TGCGCCAGCAGCTTTAGAAGGGGAGAAAACACCGGGGAGCTGTTTTTT.

The chain joins TRBV10-2 to TRBJ2-5; 9 nucleotides line up with TRBD2. Judging by the DNA end, TRBJ2-7 fits better; the J call may be wrong. Germline CDR1 reads WSHSY; CDR2 reads SAAADI. The CDR3 spans 15 residues. The CDR3 protein is CASSGLAGGGNEQYF. The CDR3 DNA sequence: TGCGCCAGCAGTGGACTCGCGGGAGGGGGGAACGAGCAGTACTTC.

V and J are TRBV7-2 and TRBJ2-1; D is possibly TRBD2 (6 bases). Per the germline V gene, CDR1 is SGHTA and CDR2 is FQGNSA. V gave up 0 bases and J gave up 7 bases, with 25 bases separating them. The CDR3 spans 19 residues. CDR3: CASSLAWRGTGIFGNEQFF. CDR3 in DNA: TGTGCCAGCAGCTTAGCGTGGCGCGGGACGGGAATTTTTGGAAATGAGCAGTTCTTC.